This T cell receptor beta chain originates from a study of pediatric ulcerative colitis. Study findings and constraints: Blood-derived T cells may be present in rectal pinch biopsies. Rectal repertoires separated controls, mild-moderate and acute severe colitis.

Rectal tissue came from one to two pinch biopsies taken at colonoscopy. Before the diagnostic colonoscopy, ulcerative colitis patients were free of immunosuppressive medication. On this clone: Its antigen is not known.

Data came from immunoSEQ multiplex PCR; TCRdb stores just in-frame clones and leaves some out. The repertoire includes 40,000 to 60,000 clones, around 78% of them detected once, and over 3% sits in the top ten. The CDR3 extends over 13 amino acids. The V gene lost 2 bases and the J gene lost 1 base, with 5 bases spanning the gap. Per germline, CDR1 MNHEY and CDR2 SVGAGI. Sequenced sample: gut tissue. V usage is TRBV6-5 and J usage is TRBJ1-1; D is ambiguous. This sequence originates from a girl aged 10-17 years with moderate ulcerative colitis. The CDR3 nucleotides read TGTGCCAGCAGTTACGATCCGAACACTGAAGCTTTCTTT. This encodes CASSYDPNTEAFF.